This T cell receptor (beta chain) was captured by sequencing in a study of radiotherapy plus CTLA-4 blockade in lung cancer. Across the study: Disease control was seen in 31% of patients, objective responses in 15% to 20%.

Those patients who had chemo-refractory metastatic non-small-cell lung cancer were given focal radiation along with CTLA-4 blockade through ipilimumab. The data were produced by immunoSEQ multiplex PCR, yet TCRdb's version contains in-frame clones alone and is incomplete. The sample yields approximately 50,000 clones, approximately 82% seen once. V dropped 4 bases and J dropped 2; count of bases not matched to a gene: 5. The CDR3 length is 14 residues. Germline CDR1 SEHNR, CDR2 FQNEAQ (reference sequence). Whole-study results and caveats: Clones derived from tumor TCRs expanded in blood after radiotherapy plus ipilimumab. How blood T cell clones changed early, along with interferon-beta, reportedly forecast response best.

Points on this clone: Its antigen is still unknown.

The sequence was obtained from a human donor with non-small cell lung cancer whose response to radiotherapy plus ipilimumab could not be evaluated. The chain uses TRBV7-9 and TRBJ2-7; 7 bases agree with TRBD1. The sample in question was peripheral blood, obtained from a patient treated with radiotherapy plus ipilimumab. The CDR3 spells CASSSGQTPYEQYF. The CDR3 DNA is TGTGCCAGCAGCTCGGGACAGACACCCTACGAGCAGTACTTC.